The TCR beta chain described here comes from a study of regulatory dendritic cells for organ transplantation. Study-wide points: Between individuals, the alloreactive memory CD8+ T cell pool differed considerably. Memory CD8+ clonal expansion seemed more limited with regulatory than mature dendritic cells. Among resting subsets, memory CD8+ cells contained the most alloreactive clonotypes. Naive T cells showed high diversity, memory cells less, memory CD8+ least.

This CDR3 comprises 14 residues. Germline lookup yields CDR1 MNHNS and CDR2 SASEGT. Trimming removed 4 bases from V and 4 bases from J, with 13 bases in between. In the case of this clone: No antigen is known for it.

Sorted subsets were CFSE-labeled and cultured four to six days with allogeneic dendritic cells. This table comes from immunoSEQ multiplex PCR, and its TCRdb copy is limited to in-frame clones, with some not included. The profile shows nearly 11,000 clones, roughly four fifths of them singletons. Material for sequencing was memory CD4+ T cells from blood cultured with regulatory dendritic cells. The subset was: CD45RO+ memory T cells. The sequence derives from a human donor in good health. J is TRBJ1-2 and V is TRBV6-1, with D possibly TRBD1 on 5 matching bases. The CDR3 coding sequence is TGTGCCAGCAGTGGACAGACGGGTTTCTATGGCTACACCTTC. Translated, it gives CASSGQTGFYGYTF.